This TCR beta chain was recovered during a study of shared T cell receptors in the human thymus. Produced via immunoSEQ multiplex PCR; TCRdb's table is partial and in-frame only. This table has over 650,000 clones, around 87% appearing once. This CDR3 is 14 amino acids long. Looked up from germline, CDR1 is LGHNA and CDR2 is YSLEER. J gave up 4 bases and V 2 bases, and 5 bases lay outside the gene matches. The same data also went into a second study, on human thymus T cells. That work states: Corrective surgery for congenital heart defects was being performed on the healthy Finnish infants who served as donors. Apparent skewing of V and J gene usage characterized both thymic and blood repertoires.

This receptor was identified in a boy under three years old with a congenital heart defect. The sequenced sample consisted of thymocytes. The chain couples TRBV4-3 to TRBJ2-7, with TRBD1 identical over 7 bases. CDR3 in DNA: TGCGCCAGCAGCCAAAATCCCAGGGGGTACGAGCAGTACTTC. It yields the protein CASSQNPRGYEQYF.